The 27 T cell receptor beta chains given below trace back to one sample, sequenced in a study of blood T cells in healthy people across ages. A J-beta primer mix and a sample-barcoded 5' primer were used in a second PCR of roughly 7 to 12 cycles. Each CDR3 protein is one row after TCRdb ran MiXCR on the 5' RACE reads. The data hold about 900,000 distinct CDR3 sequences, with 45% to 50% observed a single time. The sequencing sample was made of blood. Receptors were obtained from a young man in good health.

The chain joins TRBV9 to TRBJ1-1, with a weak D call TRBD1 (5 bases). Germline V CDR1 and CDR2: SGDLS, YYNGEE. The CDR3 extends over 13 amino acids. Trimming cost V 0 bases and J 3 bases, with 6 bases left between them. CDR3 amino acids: CASSVGGDTEAFF. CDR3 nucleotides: TGTGCCAGCAGCGTAGGGGGGGACACTGAAGCTTTCTTT.

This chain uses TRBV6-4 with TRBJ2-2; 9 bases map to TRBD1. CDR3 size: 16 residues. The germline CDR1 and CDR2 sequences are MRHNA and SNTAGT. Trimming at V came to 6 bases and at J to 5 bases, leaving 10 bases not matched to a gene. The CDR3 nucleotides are TGTGCCAGCAGCGCCGGGACAGGGATTGGGACCGGGGAGCTGTTTTTT. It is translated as CASSAGTGIGTGELFF.

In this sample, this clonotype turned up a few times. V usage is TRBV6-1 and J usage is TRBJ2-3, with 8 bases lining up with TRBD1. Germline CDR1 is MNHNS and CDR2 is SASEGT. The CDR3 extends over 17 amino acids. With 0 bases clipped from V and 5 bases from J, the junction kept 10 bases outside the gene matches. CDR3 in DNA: TGTGCCAGCAGTGAAGCAATGTGGCAGGGGGCGGGAGATACGCAGTATTTT. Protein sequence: CASSEAMWQGAGDTQYF.

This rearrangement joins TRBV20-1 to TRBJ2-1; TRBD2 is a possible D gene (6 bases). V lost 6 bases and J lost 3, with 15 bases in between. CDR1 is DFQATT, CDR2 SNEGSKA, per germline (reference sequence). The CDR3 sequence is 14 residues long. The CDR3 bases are TGCAGTGCACCTCGACTAGTGAACTACAATGAGCAGTTCTTC. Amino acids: CSAPRLVNYNEQFF.

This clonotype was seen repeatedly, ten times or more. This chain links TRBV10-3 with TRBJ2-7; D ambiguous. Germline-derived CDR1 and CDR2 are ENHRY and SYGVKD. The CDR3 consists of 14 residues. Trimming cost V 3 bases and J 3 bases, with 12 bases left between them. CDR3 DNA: TGTGCCATCAGTGAAGGCCTGCAGGTCTACGAGCAGTACTTC. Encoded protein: CAISEGLQVYEQYF.

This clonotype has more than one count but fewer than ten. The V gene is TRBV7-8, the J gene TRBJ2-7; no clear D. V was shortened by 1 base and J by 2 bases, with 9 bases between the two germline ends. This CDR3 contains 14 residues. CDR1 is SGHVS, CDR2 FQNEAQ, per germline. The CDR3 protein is CASSLGSSAYEQYF. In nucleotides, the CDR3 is TGTGCCAGCAGCTTAGGCTCGTCAGCCTACGAGCAGTACTTC.

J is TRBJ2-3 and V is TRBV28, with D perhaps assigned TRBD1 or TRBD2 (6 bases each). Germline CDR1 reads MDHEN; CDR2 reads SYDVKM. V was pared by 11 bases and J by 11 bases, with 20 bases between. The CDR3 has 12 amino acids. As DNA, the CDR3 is TGTGCCGCCTGCGGGCGGGACACCGAGCAGTATTTT. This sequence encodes CAACGRDTEQYF.

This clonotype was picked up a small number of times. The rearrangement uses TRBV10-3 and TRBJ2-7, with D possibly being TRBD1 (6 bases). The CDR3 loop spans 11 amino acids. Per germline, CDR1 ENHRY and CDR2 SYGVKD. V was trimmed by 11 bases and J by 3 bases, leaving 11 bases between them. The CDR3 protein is CAGGPSYEQYF. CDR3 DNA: TGTGCCGGGGGCCCTAGCTACGAGCAGTACTTC.

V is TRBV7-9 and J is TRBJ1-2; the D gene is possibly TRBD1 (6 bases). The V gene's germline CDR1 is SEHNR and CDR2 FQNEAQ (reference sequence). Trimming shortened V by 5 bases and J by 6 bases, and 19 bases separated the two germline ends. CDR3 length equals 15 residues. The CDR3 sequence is CASSPPGAVDHGYTF. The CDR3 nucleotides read TGTGCCAGCAGCCCCCCGGGGGCAGTGGACCATGGCTACACCTTC.

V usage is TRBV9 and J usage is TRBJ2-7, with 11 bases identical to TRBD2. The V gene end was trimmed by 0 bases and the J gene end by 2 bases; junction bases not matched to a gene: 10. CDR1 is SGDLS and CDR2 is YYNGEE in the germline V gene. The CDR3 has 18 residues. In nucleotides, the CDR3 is TGTGCCAGCAGCGTAGATAGCGGGGGGGCCGGGAGAACCTACGAGCAGTACTTC. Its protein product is CASSVDSGGAGRTYEQYF.

The CDR3 protein is CASSAGTDPYGYTF. CDR3 nucleotide sequence: TGTGCCAGCAGCGCTGGGACAGACCCCTATGGCTACACCTTC. This sequence joins TRBV7-2 and TRBJ1-2; 7 positions match TRBD1. In germline, CDR1 is SGHTA, CDR2 FQGNSA. V lost 5 bases and J lost 4; bases outside the gene matches: 7. The CDR3 contains 14 residues.

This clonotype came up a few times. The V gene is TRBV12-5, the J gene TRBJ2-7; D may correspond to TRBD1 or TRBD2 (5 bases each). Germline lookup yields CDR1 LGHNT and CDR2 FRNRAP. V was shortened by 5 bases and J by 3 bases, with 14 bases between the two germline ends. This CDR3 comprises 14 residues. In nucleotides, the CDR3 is TGTGCTAGTGGTGCCCGGGGCACATTCTACGAGCAGTACTTC. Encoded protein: CASGARGTFYEQYF.

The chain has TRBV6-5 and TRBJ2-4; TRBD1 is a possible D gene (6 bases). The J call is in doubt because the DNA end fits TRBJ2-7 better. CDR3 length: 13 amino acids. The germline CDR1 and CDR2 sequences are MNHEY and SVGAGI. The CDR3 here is CASSDGQSNEQYF. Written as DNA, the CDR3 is TGTGCCAGCAGTGACGGACAGTCGAACGAGCAGTACTTC.

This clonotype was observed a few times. The CDR3 sequence is CASPHKDTPTNEKLFF. CDR3 sequence (DNA): TGTGCCAGCCCTCACAAGGACACCCCAACTAATGAAAAACTGTTTTTT. The rearrangement joins TRBV14 to TRBJ1-4, with TRBD1 as a possible D gene (5 bases). From germline, CDR1 is SGHDN and CDR2 FVKESK. V dropped 8 bases and J dropped 0 bases, with 16 bases sitting between them. CDR3 length: 16 residues.

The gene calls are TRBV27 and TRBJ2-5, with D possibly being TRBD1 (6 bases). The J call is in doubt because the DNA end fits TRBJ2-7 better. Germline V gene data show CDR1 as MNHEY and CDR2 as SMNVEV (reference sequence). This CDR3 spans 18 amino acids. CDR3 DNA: TGTGCCAGCAGTTTCCGAGTCCGTTTAGCCAGGGGACCCTACGAGCAGTACTTC. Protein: CASSFRVRLARGPYEQYF.

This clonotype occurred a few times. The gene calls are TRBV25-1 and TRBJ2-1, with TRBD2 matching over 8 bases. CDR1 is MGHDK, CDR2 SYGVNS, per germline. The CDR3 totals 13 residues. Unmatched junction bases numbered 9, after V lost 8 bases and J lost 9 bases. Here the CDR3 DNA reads TGTGCCAGCTTGGCCCCGAGCGGGAGTGAGCAGTTCTTC. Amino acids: CASLAPSGSEQFF.

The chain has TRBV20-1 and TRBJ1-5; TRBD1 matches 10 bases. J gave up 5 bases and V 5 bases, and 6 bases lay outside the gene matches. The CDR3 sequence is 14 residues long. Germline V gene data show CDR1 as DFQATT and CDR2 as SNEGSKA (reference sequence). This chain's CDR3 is CSAPGTGDYQPQHF. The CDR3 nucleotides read TGCAGTGCTCCGGGGACAGGGGATTATCAGCCCCAGCATTTT.

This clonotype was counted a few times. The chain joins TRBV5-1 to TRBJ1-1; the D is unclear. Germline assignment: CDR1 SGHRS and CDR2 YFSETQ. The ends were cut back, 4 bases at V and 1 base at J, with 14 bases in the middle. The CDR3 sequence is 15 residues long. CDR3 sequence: CASSPYDMSNTEAFF. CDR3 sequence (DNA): TGCGCCAGCAGCCCTTACGATATGTCGAACACTGAAGCTTTCTTT.

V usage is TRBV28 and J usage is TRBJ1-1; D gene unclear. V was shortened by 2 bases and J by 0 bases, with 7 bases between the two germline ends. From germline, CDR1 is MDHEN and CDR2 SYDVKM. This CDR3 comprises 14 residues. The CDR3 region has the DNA TGTGCCAGCAGTTTACAACGGATGAACACTGAAGCTTTCTTT. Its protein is CASSLQRMNTEAFF.

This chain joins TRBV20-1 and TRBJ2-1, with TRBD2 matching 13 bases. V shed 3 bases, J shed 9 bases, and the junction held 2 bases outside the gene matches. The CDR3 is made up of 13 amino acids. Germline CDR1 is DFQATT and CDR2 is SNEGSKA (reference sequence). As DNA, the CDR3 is TGCAGTGCTAGGCGACTAGCGGGGGGTGAGCAGTTCTTC. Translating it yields CSARRLAGGEQFF.

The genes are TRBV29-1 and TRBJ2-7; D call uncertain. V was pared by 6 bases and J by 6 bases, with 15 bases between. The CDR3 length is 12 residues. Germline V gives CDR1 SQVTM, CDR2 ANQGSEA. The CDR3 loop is CSVRGPSSEQYF. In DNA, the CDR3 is TGCAGCGTCCGTGGCCCCTCGAGCGAGCAGTACTTC.

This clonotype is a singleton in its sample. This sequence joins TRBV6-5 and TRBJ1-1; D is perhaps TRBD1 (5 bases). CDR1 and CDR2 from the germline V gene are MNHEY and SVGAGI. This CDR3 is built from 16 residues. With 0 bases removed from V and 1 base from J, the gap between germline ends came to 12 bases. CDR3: CASSYSAGDRNTEAFF. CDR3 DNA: TGTGCCAGCAGTTACTCGGCGGGTGACAGGAACACTGAAGCTTTCTTT.

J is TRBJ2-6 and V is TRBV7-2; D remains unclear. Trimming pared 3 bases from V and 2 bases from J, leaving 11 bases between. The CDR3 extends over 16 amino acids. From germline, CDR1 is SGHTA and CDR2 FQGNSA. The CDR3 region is CASSFQGLAGANVLTF. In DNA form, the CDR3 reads TGTGCCAGCAGCTTCCAAGGGCTTGCTGGGGCCAACGTCCTGACTTTC.

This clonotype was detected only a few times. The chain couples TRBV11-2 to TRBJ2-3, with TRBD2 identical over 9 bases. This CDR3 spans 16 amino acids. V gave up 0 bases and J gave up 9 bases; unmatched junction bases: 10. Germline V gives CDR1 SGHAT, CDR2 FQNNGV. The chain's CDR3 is CASSLDRDSGGWTQYF. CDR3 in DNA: TGTGCCAGCAGCTTAGATCGGGATAGCGGGGGTTGGACGCAGTATTTT.

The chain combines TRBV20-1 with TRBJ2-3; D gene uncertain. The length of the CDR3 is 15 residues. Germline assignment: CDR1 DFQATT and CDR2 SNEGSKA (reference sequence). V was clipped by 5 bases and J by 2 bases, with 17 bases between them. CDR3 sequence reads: CSAPSLAGSTDTQYF. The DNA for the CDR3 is TGCAGTGCTCCTTCCTTGGCAGGCTCCACAGATACGCAGTATTTT.

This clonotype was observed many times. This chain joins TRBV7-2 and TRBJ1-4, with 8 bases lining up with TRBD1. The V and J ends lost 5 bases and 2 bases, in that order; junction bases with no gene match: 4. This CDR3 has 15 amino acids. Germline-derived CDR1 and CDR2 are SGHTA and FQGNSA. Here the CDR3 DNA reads TGTGCCAGCAGCAAGACAGGGGCCACTAATGAAAAACTGTTTTTT. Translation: CASSKTGATNEKLFF.

CDR3 amino acids: CASSEQRGPYYEQYF. In DNA form, the CDR3 reads TGTGCCAGCAGTGAACAGCGGGGGCCCTACTACGAGCAGTACTTC. J is TRBJ2-7 and V is TRBV6-1; 8 positions agree with TRBD2. Germline V gene sequence: CDR1 MNHNS, CDR2 SASEGT. The length of the CDR3 is 15 residues. Unmatched junction bases numbered 6, after V lost 2 bases and J lost 3 bases.